One and the same sample provided the 21 T cell receptor beta chains below, sequenced in a study of blood T cell repertoires in COVID-19. The repertoire was sequenced with immunoSEQ multiplex PCR; TCRdb's copy has only in-frame clones and lacks some. Among more than 140,000 clones, about 83% were seen once, and the ten largest hold around 1.6%. The sample taken for sequencing was peripheral blood. The source is a human donor in a cohort sampled during active COVID-19.

The chain carries TRBV23-1 and TRBJ2-1; D call uncertain. TRBV23-1 is classed as an ORF, of uncertain function. CDR3 length: 16 residues. V gave up 5 bases and J gave up 0 bases, with 14 bases separating them. The CDR3 protein is CASSSGAPRSYNEQFF. CDR3 in DNA: TGCGCCAGCAGTAGTGGAGCACCCCGCTCCTACAATGAGCAGTTCTTC.

This sequence joins TRBV6-5 and TRBJ2-5; TRBD1 matches 7 bases. The germline V gene has CDR1 MNHEY and CDR2 SVGAGI. The CDR3 has 14 residues. V gave up 11 bases and J gave up 0 bases; unmatched junction bases: 9. The CDR3 loop is CAFSGQSYQETQYF. CDR3 sequence (DNA): TGTGCCTTCTCGGGACAGTCGTACCAAGAGACCCAGTACTTC.

This sequence joins TRBV28 and TRBJ2-7; 7 nucleotides agree with TRBD2. With V trimmed by 6 bases and J by 4 bases, 6 bases remained unmatched. CDR3 length: 13 amino acids. The germline CDR1 and CDR2 sequences are MDHEN and SYDVKM. The CDR3 sequence is CASRAAGLYEQYF. The CDR3, as DNA: TGTGCCAGCAGGGCAGCGGGACTGTACGAGCAGTACTTC.

The chain recombines TRBV30 with TRBJ1-2; D might be TRBD1 (5 bases). The V gene lost 2 bases and the J gene lost 8 bases, with 6 bases spanning the gap. This CDR3 region has 10 residues. The germline gives CDR1 GTSNPN, CDR2 SVGIG (reference sequence). The CDR3, as DNA: TGTGCCTGGAGTCACAGGGGCTACACCTTC. Translation gives CAWSHRGYTF.

The rearrangement uses TRBV23-1 and TRBJ1-5; D call uncertain. TRBV23-1 is designated an ORF whose function remains uncertain. CDR3 length: 15 residues. V lost 0 bases and J lost 4, with 10 bases in between. The CDR3 here is CASSQSSHSNQPQHF. The DNA of the CDR3 is TGCGCCAGCAGTCAATCGTCCCACAGTAATCAGCCCCAGCATTTT.

The rearrangement links TRBV19 to TRBJ2-1, with 7 nucleotides matching TRBD1. The CDR3 has 15 amino acids. Germline CDR1 and CDR2: LNHDA and SQIVND (reference sequence). V lost 3 bases to trimming and J lost 1 base; unmatched junction nucleotides: 3. CDR3 amino acids: CASSILQGSYNEQFF. The CDR3 bases are TGTGCCAGTAGTATCCTACAGGGGTCCTACAATGAGCAGTTCTTC.

This clone turned up a few times. This chain connects TRBV6-1 to TRBJ1-6, with 8 bases lining up with TRBD1. This CDR3 comprises 16 residues. Germline V gene sequence: CDR1 MNHNS, CDR2 SASEGT. V dropped 4 bases and J dropped 10; count of bases not matched to a gene: 12. The CDR3 DNA reads TGTGCCAGCAGTGCAGCGACAGGGGAGGTTGGGTCACCCCTCCACTTT. It translates to CASSAATGEVGSPLHF.

This clone came up a few times. The chain joins TRBV24-1 to TRBJ1-1; 8 bases are a match to TRBD1. CDR1 and CDR2 (germline): KGHDR, SFDVKD. Trimming removed 2 bases from V and 11 bases from J; junction bases left unmatched: 9. CDR3 length equals 14 residues. CDR3 loop: CATSDWGTGGKAFF. As DNA, the CDR3 is TGTGCCACCAGTGATTGGGGGACAGGTGGGAAGGCTTTCTTT.

This clone was seen a few times. The chain couples TRBV5-8 to TRBJ2-7, with 7 bases fitting TRBD2. This CDR3 has 16 amino acids. Trimming cost V 1 base and J 6 bases; bases outside gene matches: 13. Germline V gene lookup returns CDR1 SGHTS and CDR2 YDEGEE. This CDR3 reads CASSLWGGSRVGEQYF. CDR3 coding DNA: TGTGCCAGCAGCTTGTGGGGCGGGAGTCGAGTTGGCGAGCAGTACTTC. The entire variable domain, with the rest obtained from reference TRBV5-8 and TRBJ2-7, is as follows: EAGVTQSPTHLIKTRGQQATLRCSPISGHTSVYWYQQALGLGLQFLLWYDEGEERNRGNFPPRFSGRQFPNYSSELNVNALELEDSALYLCASSLWGGSRVGEQYFGPGTRLTVT.

The table lists this clone with a count of one. This chain uses TRBV5-1 with TRBJ2-5; the match to TRBD2 covers 7 bases. V shed 7 bases, J shed 5 bases, and the junction held 11 bases outside the gene matches. Germline V CDR1 and CDR2: SGHRS, YFSETQ. CDR3 length: 14 residues. The CDR3 nucleotides are TGCGCCAGCCGGCTAGCGGTTGTGGGGGAGACCCAGTACTTC. As protein: CASRLAVVGETQYF.

The V gene is TRBV13, the J gene TRBJ2-2; D is undetermined. V gave up 2 bases and J gave up 6 bases, with 4 bases separating them. The CDR3 spans 12 residues. Germline loops: CDR1 PRHDT, CDR2 FYEKMQ (reference sequence). CDR3 region: CASSLSSGELFF. CDR3 bases: TGTGCCAGCAGCTTATCGTCCGGGGAGCTGTTTTTT.

The rearrangement links TRBV7-3 to TRBJ2-1; 12 nucleotides align to TRBD2. The CDR3 has 14 residues. V shed 3 bases and J 9 bases; nucleotides not matched to a gene: 3. Germline V lookup: CDR1 SGHTA, CDR2 FQGTGA. The CDR3 protein is CASSLTSGSVEQFF. In nucleotides, the CDR3 is TGTGCCAGCAGCTTGACTAGCGGGAGTGTTGAGCAGTTCTTC.

The chain couples TRBV4-1 to TRBJ1-5; the match to TRBD1 covers 11 bases. Germline trimming cut 1 base from V and 2 bases from J; bases unmatched to any gene: 7. Germline CDR1 reads MGHRA; CDR2 reads YSYEKL. This CDR3 has 18 amino acids. CDR3 sequence: CASSQGTGGPGRNQPQHF. The DNA of the CDR3 is TGCGCCAGCAGCCAAGGGACAGGGGGCCCGGGGCGCAATCAGCCCCAGCATTTT.

V is TRBV25-1 and J is TRBJ1-2, with D perhaps TRBD1 (6 bases). V gave up 0 bases and J gave up 8 bases, with 13 bases separating them. This CDR3 region has 14 residues. CDR1 and CDR2 from the germline V gene are MGHDK and SYGVNS. This CDR3 is CASSEYGGAGGYTF. CDR3 coding DNA: TGTGCCAGCAGTGAATATGGGGGGGCAGGAGGCTACACCTTC.

The CDR3 spells CASSLASTGGDTQYF. The CDR3 DNA sequence: TGTGCCAGCAGCTTAGCGAGTACAGGGGGAGATACGCAGTATTTT. This chain links TRBV7-6 with TRBJ2-3; 8 nucleotides align to TRBD1. The V gene's germline CDR1 is SGHVS and CDR2 FNYEAQ. This CDR3 has 15 residues. With V trimmed by 0 bases and J by 5 bases, 4 bases remained unmatched.

The chain is built from TRBV9 and TRBJ2-5, with a weak D call TRBD2 (6 bases). CDR3 length: 13 residues. Germline V gene sequence: CDR1 SGDLS, CDR2 YYNGEE. V was trimmed by 6 bases and J by 7 bases, leaving 16 bases between them. CDR3 sequence reads: CASTQTGDGTQYF. The CDR3 nucleotides read TGTGCCAGCACCCAGACGGGGGACGGGACCCAGTACTTC.

In its sample, this clone was seen a few times. V usage is TRBV19 and J usage is TRBJ1-5; D ambiguous. This CDR3 region has 14 residues. Germline V lookup: CDR1 LNHDA, CDR2 SQIVND (reference sequence). V lost 2 bases to trimming and J lost 8 bases, with 13 bases between them. As DNA, the CDR3 is TGTGCCAGTAGTATATTACCAGGTGTGGAGCCCCAGCATTTT. Its translation is CASSILPGVEPQHF.

This clone was observed a handful of times. This chain joins TRBV7-3 and TRBJ2-7; TRBD2 matches 11 bases. The CDR3 spans 18 residues. V gave up 5 bases and J gave up 0 bases; unmatched junction bases: 12. Looked up from germline, CDR1 is SGHTA and CDR2 is FQGTGA. DNA of the CDR3: TGTGCCAGCAGCCCCCCGAGGGGGACTAGCGGAAGCTCCTACGAGCAGTACTTC. Its protein product is CASSPPRGTSGSSYEQYF.

The gene calls are TRBV5-4 and TRBJ2-3; 15 bases line up with TRBD2. There are 17 residues in the CDR3. With V trimmed by 0 bases and J by 4 bases, 3 bases remained unmatched. Per the germline V gene, CDR1 is SGHNT and CDR2 is YYREEE (reference sequence). CDR3 amino acids: CASSLGGLAGGADTQYF. The CDR3 DNA reads as TGTGCCAGCAGCTTGGGAGGACTAGCGGGAGGGGCAGATACGCAGTATTTT.

This chain uses TRBV10-3 with TRBJ2-5; TRBD2 matches at 9 bases. Germline CDR1 reads ENHRY; CDR2 reads SYGVKD. The length of the CDR3 is 13 residues. Trimming cost V 8 bases and J 5 bases; bases outside gene matches: 6. In DNA form, the CDR3 reads TGTGCCATCTCTAGCGGGATTGAGGAGACCCAGTACTTC. Its protein product is CAISSGIEETQYF.

V usage is TRBV11-2 and J usage is TRBJ2-3; D remains unclear. The germline CDR1 and CDR2 sequences are SGHAT and FQNNGV. The CDR3 is 13 amino acids. Deletions cut 10 bases from V and 1 base from J, with 12 bases between. The CDR3 is CATTLVGTDTQYF. CDR3 in DNA: TGTGCCACTACCCTCGTGGGCACAGATACGCAGTATTTT.